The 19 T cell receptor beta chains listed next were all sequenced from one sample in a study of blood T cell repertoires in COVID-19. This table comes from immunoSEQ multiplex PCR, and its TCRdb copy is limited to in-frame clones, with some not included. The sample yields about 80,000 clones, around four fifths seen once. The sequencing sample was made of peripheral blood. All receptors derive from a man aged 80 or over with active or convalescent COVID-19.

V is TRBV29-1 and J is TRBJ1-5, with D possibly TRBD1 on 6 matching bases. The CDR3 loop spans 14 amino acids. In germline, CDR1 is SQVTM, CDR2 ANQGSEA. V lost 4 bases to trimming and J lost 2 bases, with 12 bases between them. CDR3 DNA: TGCAGCGTTGTACAGGGCCGAGGCAATCAGCCCCAGCATTTT. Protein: CSVVQGRGNQPQHF.

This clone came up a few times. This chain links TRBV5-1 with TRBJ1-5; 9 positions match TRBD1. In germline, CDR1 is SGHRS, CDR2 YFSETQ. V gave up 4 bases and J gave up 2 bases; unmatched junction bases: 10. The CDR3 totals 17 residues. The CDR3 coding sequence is TGCGCCAGCAGCCCAGGACAGGGGATTTACGGCAATCAGCCCCAGCATTTT. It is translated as CASSPGQGIYGNQPQHF.

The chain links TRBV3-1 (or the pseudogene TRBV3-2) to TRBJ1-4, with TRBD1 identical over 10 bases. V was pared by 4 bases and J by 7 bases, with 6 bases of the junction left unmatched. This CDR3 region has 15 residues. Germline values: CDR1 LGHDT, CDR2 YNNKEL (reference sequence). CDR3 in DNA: TGTGCCAGCAGCCGGATGGGGACAGGGGTTGAAAAACTGTTTTTT. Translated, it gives CASSRMGTGVEKLFF.

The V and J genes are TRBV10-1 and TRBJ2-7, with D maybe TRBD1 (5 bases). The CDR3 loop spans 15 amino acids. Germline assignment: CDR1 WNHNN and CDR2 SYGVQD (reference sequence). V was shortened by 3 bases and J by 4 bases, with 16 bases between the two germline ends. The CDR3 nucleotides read TGCGCCAGCAGTGATCGCCAGGGTATTTGGTACGAGCAGTACGTC. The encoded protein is CASSDRQGIWYEQYV.

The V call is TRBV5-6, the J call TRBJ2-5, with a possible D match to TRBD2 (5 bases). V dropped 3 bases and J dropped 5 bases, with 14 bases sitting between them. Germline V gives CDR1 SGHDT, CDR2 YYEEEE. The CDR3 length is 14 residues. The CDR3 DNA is TGTGCCAGCAGCTCCCTCGGGAATGGGGAGACCCAGTACTTC. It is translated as CASSSLGNGETQYF.

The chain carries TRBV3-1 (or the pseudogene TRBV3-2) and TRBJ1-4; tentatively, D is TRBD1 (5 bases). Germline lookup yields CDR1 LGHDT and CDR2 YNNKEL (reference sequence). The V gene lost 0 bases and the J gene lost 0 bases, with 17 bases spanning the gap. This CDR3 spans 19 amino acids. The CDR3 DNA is TGTGCCAGCAGCCAAGATGTAAGGGGCAGGGCACCAACTAATGAAAAACTGTTTTTT. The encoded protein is CASSQDVRGRAPTNEKLFF.

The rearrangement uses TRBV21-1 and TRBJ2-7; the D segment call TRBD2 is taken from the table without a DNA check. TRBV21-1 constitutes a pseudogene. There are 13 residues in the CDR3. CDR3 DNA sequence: TGTGCCAGCAGCAAATTCCCCGGGGTCGAGCAGTACGTC. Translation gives CASSKFPGVEQYV.

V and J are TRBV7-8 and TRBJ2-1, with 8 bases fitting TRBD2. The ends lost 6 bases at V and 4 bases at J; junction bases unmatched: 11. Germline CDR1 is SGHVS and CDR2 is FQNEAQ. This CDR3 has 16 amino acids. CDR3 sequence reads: CASSQPGGPGYNEQFF. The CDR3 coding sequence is TGTGCCAGCAGTCAGCCGGGAGGGCCGGGATACAATGAGCAGTTCTTC.

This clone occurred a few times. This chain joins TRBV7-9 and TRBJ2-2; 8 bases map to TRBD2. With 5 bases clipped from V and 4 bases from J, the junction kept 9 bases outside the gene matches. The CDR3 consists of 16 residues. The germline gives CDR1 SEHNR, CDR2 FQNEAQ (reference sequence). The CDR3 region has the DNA TGTGCCAGCAGCCCTCCCGGGACTAGAGGCACCGGGGAGCTGTTTTTT. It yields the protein CASSPPGTRGTGELFF.

CDR3 coding DNA: TGTGCCAGCAGCCGATCAAGGACAGGGGTGAACTATGGCTACACCTTC. Amino acids: CASSRSRTGVNYGYTF. J is TRBJ1-2 and V is TRBV6-6, with 9 bases lining up with TRBD1. Trimming removed 6 bases from V and 2 bases from J; junction bases left unmatched: 10. Germline V gene sequence: CDR1 MNHNY, CDR2 SVGAGI (reference sequence). The CDR3 has 16 residues.

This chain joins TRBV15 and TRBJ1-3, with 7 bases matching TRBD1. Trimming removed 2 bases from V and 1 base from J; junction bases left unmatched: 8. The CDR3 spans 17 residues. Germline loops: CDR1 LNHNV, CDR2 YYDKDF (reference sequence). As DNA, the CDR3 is TGTGCCACCAGCAGAAAAACAGGGGCATTGTCTGGAAACACCATATATTTT. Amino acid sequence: CATSRKTGALSGNTIYF.

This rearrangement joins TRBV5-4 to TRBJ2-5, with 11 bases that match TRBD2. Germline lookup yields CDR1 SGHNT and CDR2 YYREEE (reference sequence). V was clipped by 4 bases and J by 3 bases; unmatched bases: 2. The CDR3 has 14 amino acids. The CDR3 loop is CASSTGLAEETQYF. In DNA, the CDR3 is TGTGCCAGCAGCACGGGACTAGCGGAAGAGACCCAGTACTTC.

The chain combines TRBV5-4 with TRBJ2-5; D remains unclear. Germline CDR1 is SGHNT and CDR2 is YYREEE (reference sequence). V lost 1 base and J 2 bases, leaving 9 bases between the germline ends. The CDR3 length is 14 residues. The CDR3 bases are TGTGCCAGCAGCTTGACAGAAAATCAAGAGACCCAGTACTTC. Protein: CASSLTENQETQYF.

CDR3 sequence: CASSRGLAPDTQYF. Here the CDR3 DNA reads TGTGCCAGCAGCCGAGGACTAGCGCCAGATACGCAGTATTTT. This chain uses TRBV28 with TRBJ2-3, with 9 positions matching TRBD2. CDR3 length: 14 amino acids. Germline assignment: CDR1 MDHEN and CDR2 SYDVKM. The junction had 5 bases not matched to a gene; V was cut back by 6 bases and J by 4 bases.

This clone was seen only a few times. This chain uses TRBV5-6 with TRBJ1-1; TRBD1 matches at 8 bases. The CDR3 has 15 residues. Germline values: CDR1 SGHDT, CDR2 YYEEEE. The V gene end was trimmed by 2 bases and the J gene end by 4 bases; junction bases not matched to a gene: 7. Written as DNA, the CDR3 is TGTGCCAGCAGCTTCCGGGACAGGAGGGCCACTGAAGCTTTCTTT. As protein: CASSFRDRRATEAFF.

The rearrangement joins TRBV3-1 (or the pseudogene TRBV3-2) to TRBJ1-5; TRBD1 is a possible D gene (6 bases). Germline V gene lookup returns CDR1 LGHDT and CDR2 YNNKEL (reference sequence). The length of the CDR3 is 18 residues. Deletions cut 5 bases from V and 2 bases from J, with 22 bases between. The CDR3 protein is CASSLGAVGHSGNQPQHF. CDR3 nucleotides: TGTGCCAGCAGCTTGGGTGCGGTGGGACACTCTGGCAATCAGCCCCAGCATTTT.

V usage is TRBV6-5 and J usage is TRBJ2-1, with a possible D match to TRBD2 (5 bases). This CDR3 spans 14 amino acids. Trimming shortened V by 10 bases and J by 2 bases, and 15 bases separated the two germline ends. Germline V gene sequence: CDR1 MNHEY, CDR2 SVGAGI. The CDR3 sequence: CATAWSGTYNEQFF. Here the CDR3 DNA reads TGTGCCACCGCCTGGAGCGGAACCTACAATGAGCAGTTCTTC.

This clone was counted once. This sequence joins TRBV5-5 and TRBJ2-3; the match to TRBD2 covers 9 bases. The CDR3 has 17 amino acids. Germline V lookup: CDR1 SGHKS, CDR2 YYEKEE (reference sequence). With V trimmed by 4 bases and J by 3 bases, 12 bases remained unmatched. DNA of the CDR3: TGTGCCAGCAGCGTGACTAGCGGTTCAGGTTGGACAGATACGCAGTATTTT. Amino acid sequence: CASSVTSGSGWTDTQYF.

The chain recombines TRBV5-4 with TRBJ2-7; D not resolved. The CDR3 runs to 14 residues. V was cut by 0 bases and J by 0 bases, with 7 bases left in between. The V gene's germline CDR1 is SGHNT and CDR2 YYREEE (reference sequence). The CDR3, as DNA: TGTGCCAGCAGCTTGGTGGGCGCCTCCTACGAGCAGTACGTC. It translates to CASSLVGASYEQYV.